These 20 T cell receptor beta chains were sequenced from one sample in a study of blood T cell repertoires in COVID-19. TCRdb keeps only in-frame clones here, not all; method: immunoSEQ multiplex PCR. The repertoire consists of about 230,000 clones, with around 78% occurring once and the leading ten covering approximately 2.6%. The specimen sequenced was peripheral blood. The origin of the receptors is a woman between 65 and 79 years old with active or convalescent COVID-19.

The J gene is TRBJ1-1, the V gene TRBV5-1; 10 nucleotides line up with TRBD1. Germline V CDR1 and CDR2: SGHRS, YFSETQ. The junction had 3 bases not matched to a gene; V was cut back by 6 bases and J by 4 bases. There are 13 residues in the CDR3. The DNA for the CDR3 is TGCGCCAGCATGAGACAGGGGGCCACTGAAGCTTTCTTT. Amino acid sequence: CASMRQGATEAFF.

CDR3 amino acids: CASGQHYEQYF. CDR3 DNA: TGTGCCTCTGGGCAGCACTACGAGCAGTACTTC. The V gene is TRBV9, the J gene TRBJ2-7; D ambiguous. The CDR3 covers 11 residues. The germline V gene has CDR1 SGDLS and CDR2 YYNGEE. Trimming shortened V by 10 bases and J by 3 bases, and 11 bases separated the two germline ends.

The chain couples TRBV9 to TRBJ1-2, with D perhaps TRBD1 (6 bases). V lost 1 base to trimming and J lost 6 bases, with 10 bases between them. This CDR3 comprises 13 residues. The germline gives CDR1 SGDLS, CDR2 YYNGEE. Written as DNA, the CDR3 is TGTGCCAGCAGCGTAACAGGGACGGATGGCTACACCTTC. Translated: CASSVTGTDGYTF.

The chain employs TRBV24-1 and TRBJ2-3, with 7 bases that match TRBD1. The CDR3 sequence is 13 residues long. CDR1 KGHDR and CDR2 SFDVKD come from the germline V gene. Trimming took 5 bases from V and 8 from J; bases not matched to a gene: 6. Here the CDR3 DNA reads TGTGCCACCAGTGGAGACAGGGCCGGTACGCAGTATTTT. This codes for CATSGDRAGTQYF.

The chain combines TRBV5-1 with TRBJ1-4; 7 bases align to TRBD1. V lost 3 bases to trimming and J lost 1 base; unmatched junction nucleotides: 3. Germline-derived CDR1 and CDR2 are SGHRS and YFSETQ. The CDR3 consists of 15 residues. The CDR3 DNA follows: TGCGCCAGCAGCTCCACAGGGGTAACTAATGAAAAACTGTTTTTT. Translating gives CASSSTGVTNEKLFF.

Only one count was recorded for this clone. The chain carries TRBV9 and TRBJ1-2, with TRBD1 as a possible D gene (5 bases). The CDR3 loop spans 15 amino acids. V lost 0 bases, J lost 6 bases, and 15 bases lay in between. Germline V gene data show CDR1 as SGDLS and CDR2 as YYNGEE. CDR3 coding DNA: TGTGCCAGCAGCGTAGGAGGTCAGGCCAGGGATGGCTACACCTTC. Protein product: CASSVGGQARDGYTF.

The chain couples TRBV2 to TRBJ2-1; 14 positions match TRBD2. The CDR3 runs 14 residues. The junction had 1 base not matched to a gene; V was cut back by 6 bases and J by 6 bases. From germline, CDR1 is SNHLY and CDR2 FYNNEI. This CDR3 is CASSGLAGGNEQFF. The CDR3 region has the DNA TGTGCCAGCAGCGGACTAGCGGGAGGCAATGAGCAGTTCTTC.

The chain combines TRBV7-9 with TRBJ2-7, with D unresolved. The CDR3 has 12 amino acids. Deletions cut 7 bases from V and 5 bases from J, with 12 bases between. Germline V gene data show CDR1 as SEHNR and CDR2 as FQNEAQ (reference sequence). CDR3 loop: CASNRVSDEQYF. CDR3 coding DNA: TGTGCCAGCAATCGGGTCTCGGACGAGCAGTACTTC.

This chain joins TRBV4-1 and TRBJ2-1; 14 bases are shared with TRBD2. This CDR3 has 17 amino acids. V trimming: 5 bases; J trimming: 6 bases; junction bases outside the gene matches: 9. In germline, CDR1 is MGHRA, CDR2 YSYEKL. The CDR3 sequence: CASSLYSGLAGVNEQFF. In DNA form, the CDR3 reads TGCGCCAGCAGCTTGTATTCGGGACTAGCGGGAGTCAATGAGCAGTTCTTC.

The chain carries TRBV6-1 and TRBJ2-4; D is ambiguous. V was shortened by 1 base and J by 15 bases, with 16 bases between the two germline ends. Looked up from germline, CDR1 is MNHNS and CDR2 is SASEGT. This CDR3 has 13 amino acids. The CDR3 DNA reads TGTGCCAGCAGTGAAGATCTAGGCAGAACCCCGTACTTC. This gives the protein CASSEDLGRTPYF.

V is TRBV7-2 and J is TRBJ1-1; no clear D. Germline V gene data show CDR1 as SGHTA and CDR2 as FQGNSA. The germline V and J ends were trimmed by 1 base and 8 bases, with 8 bases remaining between them. The CDR3 runs 12 residues. CDR3 region: CASSLDWAEAFF. The CDR3 DNA reads as TGTGCCAGCAGCTTAGATTGGGCGGAAGCTTTCTTT.

The chain employs TRBV14 and TRBJ2-2; TRBD2 agrees at 9 bases. The J segment lost 5 bases and the V segment lost 3 bases, leaving 7 bases of the junction unmatched. CDR3 length equals 16 residues. From germline, CDR1 is SGHDN and CDR2 FVKESK. The CDR3 nucleotides are TGTGCCAGCAGCCACCCAACCACTAGCGGGACCGGGGAGCTGTTTTTT. It yields the protein CASSHPTTSGTGELFF.

The V gene is TRBV9, the J gene TRBJ2-1, with D perhaps TRBD2 (5 bases). V lost 4 bases and J lost 4, with 9 bases in between. The CDR3 length is 13 residues. Germline-derived CDR1 and CDR2 are SGDLS and YYNGEE. In DNA, the CDR3 is TGTGCCAGCAGCCCACGGGGTTACAATGAGCAGTTCTTC. This encodes CASSPRGYNEQFF.

The chain recombines TRBV7-3 with TRBJ1-5; D is uncertain. Germline CDR1 reads SGHTA; CDR2 reads FQGTGA. The CDR3 length is 19 residues. V gave up 3 bases and J gave up 0 bases, with 21 bases separating them. The chain's CDR3 is CASSFSVHLVPYSNQPQHF. CDR3 nucleotide sequence: TGTGCCAGCAGCTTTAGTGTCCATCTAGTTCCTTATAGCAATCAGCCCCAGCATTTT.

The J gene is TRBJ2-5, the V gene TRBV6-5; D is unresolved. The CDR3 sequence is 12 residues long. CDR1 is MNHEY, CDR2 SVGAGI, per germline. V gave up 7 bases and J gave up 1 base, with 7 bases separating them. CDR3 nucleotides: TGTGCCAGCATGGGCAGCCAAGAGACCCAGTACTTC. It is translated as CASMGSQETQYF.

V usage is TRBV5-1 and J usage is TRBJ2-3; 9 nucleotides match TRBD2. V was pared by 4 bases and J by 5 bases, with 8 bases of the junction left unmatched. CDR1 is SGHRS and CDR2 is YFSETQ in the germline V gene. This CDR3 contains 15 residues. The CDR3 nucleotides are TGCGCCAGCAGCCAGAGCGGGGGGATCGAAGATACGCAGTATTTT. Translating gives CASSQSGGIEDTQYF.

This chain joins TRBV5-5 and TRBJ1-4; the D gene is possibly TRBD1 (5 bases). The CDR3 runs to 14 residues. Germline V CDR1 and CDR2: SGHKS, YYEKEE (reference sequence). V shed 5 bases and J shed 8 bases, with 16 bases lying between them. The CDR3 reads CASRLSSGGEKLFF. As DNA, the CDR3 is TGTGCCAGCAGGTTGAGCAGCGGGGGGGAAAAACTGTTTTTT.

The chain joins TRBV7-9 to TRBJ1-2; D may be TRBD1 (6 bases). With 4 bases removed from V and 5 bases from J, the gap between germline ends came to 17 bases. The V gene's germline CDR1 is SEHNR and CDR2 FQNEAQ (reference sequence). This CDR3 has 15 residues. CDR3 bases: TGTGCCAGCAGCTCCGAGACAGGACCTAGATATGGCTACACCTTC. Amino acid sequence: CASSSETGPRYGYTF. The whole variable domain, remainder taken from reference TRBV7-9 and TRBJ1-2, is DTGVSQNPRHKITKRGQNVTFRCDPISEHNRLYWYRQTLGQGPEFLTYFQNEAQLEKSRLLSDRFSAERPKGSFSTLEIQRTEQGDSAMYLCASSSETGPRYGYTFGSGTRLTVV.

V and J are TRBV5-1 and TRBJ2-3; 7 nucleotides match TRBD1. Germline lookup yields CDR1 SGHRS and CDR2 YFSETQ. The CDR3 is 16 residues long. J was trimmed by 2 bases and V by 0 bases; bases with no gene match: 6. The CDR3 DNA reads TGCGCCAGCAGCTTGGCGGACAGGACCCTCACAGATACGCAGTATTTT. It specifies CASSLADRTLTDTQYF.

The J gene is TRBJ2-2, the V gene TRBV15, with 9 bases aligning to TRBD1. CDR1 LNHNV and CDR2 YYDKDF come from the germline V gene (reference sequence). The CDR3 totals 15 residues. J gave up 5 bases and V 5 bases, and 6 bases lay outside the gene matches. This CDR3 reads CATSLQGAQTGELFF. The CDR3 nucleotides read TGTGCCACCAGCCTACAGGGGGCACAAACCGGGGAGCTGTTTTTT.